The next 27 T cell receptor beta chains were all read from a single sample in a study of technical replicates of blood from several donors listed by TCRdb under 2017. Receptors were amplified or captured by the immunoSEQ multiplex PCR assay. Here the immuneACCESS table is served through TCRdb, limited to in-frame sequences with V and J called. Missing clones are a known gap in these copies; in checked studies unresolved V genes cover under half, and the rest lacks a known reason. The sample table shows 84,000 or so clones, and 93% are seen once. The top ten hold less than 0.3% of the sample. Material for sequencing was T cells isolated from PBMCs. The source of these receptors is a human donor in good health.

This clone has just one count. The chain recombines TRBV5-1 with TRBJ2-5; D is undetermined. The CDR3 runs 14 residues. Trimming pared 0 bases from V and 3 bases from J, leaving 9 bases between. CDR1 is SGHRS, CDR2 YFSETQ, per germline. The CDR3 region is CASSLVGEKETQYF. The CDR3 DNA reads TGCGCCAGCAGCTTGGTGGGCGAGAAAGAGACCCAGTACTTC.

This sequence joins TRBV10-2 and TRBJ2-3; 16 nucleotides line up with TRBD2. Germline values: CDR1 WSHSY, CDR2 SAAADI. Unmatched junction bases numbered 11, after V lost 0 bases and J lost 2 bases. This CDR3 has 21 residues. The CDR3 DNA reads TGCGCCAGCAGTGAGTCAGGAGGTAGGGGACTAGCGGGAGGGGCCACAGATACGCAGTATTTT. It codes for CASSESGGRGLAGGATDTQYF.

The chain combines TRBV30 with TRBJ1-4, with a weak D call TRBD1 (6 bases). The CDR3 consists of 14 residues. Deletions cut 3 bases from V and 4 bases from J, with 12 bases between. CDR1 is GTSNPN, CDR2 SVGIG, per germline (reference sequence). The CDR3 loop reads CAWRETGINEKLFF. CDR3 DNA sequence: TGTGCCTGGAGGGAGACAGGAATTAATGAAAAACTGTTTTTT.

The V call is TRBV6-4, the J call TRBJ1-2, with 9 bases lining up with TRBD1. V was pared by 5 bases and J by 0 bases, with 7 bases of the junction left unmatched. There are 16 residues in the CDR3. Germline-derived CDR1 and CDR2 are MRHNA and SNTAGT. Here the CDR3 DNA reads TGTGCCAGCAGTCCCGGACAGGGGATAGCTAACTATGGCTACACCTTC. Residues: CASSPGQGIANYGYTF.

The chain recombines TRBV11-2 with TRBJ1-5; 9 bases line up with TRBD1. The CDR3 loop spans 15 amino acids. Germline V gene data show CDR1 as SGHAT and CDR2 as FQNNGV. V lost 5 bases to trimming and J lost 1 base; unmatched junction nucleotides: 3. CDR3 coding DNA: TGTGCCAGCAGCGCCGGGACAGGGAGCAATCAGCCCCAGCATTTT. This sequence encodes CASSAGTGSNQPQHF.

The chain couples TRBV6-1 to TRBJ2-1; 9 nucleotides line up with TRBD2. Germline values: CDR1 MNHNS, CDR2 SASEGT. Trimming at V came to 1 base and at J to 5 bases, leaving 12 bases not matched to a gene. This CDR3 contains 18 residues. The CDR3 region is CASSEGSRERLADNEQFF. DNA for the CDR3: TGTGCCAGCAGTGAAGGTTCGCGGGAACGACTAGCGGACAATGAGCAGTTCTTC.

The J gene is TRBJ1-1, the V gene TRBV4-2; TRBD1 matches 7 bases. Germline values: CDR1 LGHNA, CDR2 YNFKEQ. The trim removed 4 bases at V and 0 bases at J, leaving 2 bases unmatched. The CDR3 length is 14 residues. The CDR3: CASSRGQLNTEAFF. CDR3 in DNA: TGTGCCAGCAGCCGGGGACAGCTGAACACTGAAGCTTTCTTT.

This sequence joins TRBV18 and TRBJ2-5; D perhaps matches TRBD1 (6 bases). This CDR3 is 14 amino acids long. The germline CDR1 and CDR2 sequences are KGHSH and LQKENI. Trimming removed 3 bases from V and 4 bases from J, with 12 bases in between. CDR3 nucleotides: TGTGCCAGCTCACCGCCGGGACAATTAGAGACCCAGTACTTC. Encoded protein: CASSPPGQLETQYF.

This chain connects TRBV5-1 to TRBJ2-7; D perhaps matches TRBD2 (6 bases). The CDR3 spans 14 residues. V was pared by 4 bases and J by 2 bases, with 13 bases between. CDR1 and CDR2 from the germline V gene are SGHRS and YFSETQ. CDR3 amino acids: CASSAPSVTYEQYF. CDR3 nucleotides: TGCGCCAGCAGCGCCCCTAGCGTAACCTACGAGCAGTACTTC.

For the CDR3, the DNA is TGTGCCAGCAGGGGCGGGGCAGACTCCTTCTACGAGCAGTACTTC. Amino acid sequence: CASRGGADSFYEQYF. The rearrangement uses TRBV7-2 and TRBJ2-7; D is perhaps TRBD2 (6 bases). This CDR3 spans 15 amino acids. Looked up from germline, CDR1 is SGHTA and CDR2 is FQGNSA. The germline V and J ends were trimmed by 6 bases and 3 bases, with 18 bases remaining between them.

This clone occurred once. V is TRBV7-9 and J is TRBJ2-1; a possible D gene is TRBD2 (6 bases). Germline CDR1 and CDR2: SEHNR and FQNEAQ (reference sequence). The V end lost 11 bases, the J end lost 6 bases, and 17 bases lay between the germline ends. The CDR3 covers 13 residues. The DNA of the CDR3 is TGTGCCGGGACTTCTGGAGGGGCCAATGAGCAGTTCTTC. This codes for CAGTSGGANEQFF.

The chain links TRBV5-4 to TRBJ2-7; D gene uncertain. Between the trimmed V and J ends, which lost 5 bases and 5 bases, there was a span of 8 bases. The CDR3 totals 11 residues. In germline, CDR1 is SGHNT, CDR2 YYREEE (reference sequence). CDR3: CASRRNDEQYF. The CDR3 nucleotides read TGTGCCAGCAGGAGGAACGACGAGCAGTACTTC.

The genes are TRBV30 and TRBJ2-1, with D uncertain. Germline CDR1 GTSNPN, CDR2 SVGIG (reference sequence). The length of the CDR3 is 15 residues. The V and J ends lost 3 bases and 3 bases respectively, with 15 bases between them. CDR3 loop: CAWRPNRHFYNEQFF. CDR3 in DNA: TGTGCCTGGAGGCCTAACCGCCATTTCTACAATGAGCAGTTCTTC. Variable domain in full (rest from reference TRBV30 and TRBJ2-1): SQTIHQWPATLVQPVGSPLSLECTVEGTSNPNLYWYRQAAGRGLQLLFYSVGIGQISSEVPQNLSASRPQDRQFILSSKKLLLSDSGFYLCAWRPNRHFYNEQFFGPGTRLTVL.

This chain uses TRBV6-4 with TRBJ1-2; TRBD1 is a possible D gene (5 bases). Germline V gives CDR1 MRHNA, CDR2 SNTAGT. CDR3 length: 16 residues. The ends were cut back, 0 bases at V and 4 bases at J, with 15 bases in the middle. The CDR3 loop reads CASSDSTVAGPYGYTF. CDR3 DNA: TGTGCCAGCAGTGACTCGACGGTGGCAGGGCCCTATGGCTACACCTTC.

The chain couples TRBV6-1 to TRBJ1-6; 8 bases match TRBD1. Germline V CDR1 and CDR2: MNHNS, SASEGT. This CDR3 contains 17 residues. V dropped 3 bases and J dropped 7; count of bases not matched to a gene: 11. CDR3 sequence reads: CASSDVTGTGPNSPLHF. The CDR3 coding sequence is TGTGCCAGCAGTGACGTCACCGGGACAGGCCCAAATTCACCCCTCCACTTT.

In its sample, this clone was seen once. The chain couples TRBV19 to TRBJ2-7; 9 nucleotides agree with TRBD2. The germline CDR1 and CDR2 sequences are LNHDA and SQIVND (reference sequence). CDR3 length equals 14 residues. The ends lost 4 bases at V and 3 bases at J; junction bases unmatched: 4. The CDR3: CASSTASGDYEQYF. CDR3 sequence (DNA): TGTGCCAGTAGTACGGCTAGCGGGGACTACGAGCAGTACTTC.

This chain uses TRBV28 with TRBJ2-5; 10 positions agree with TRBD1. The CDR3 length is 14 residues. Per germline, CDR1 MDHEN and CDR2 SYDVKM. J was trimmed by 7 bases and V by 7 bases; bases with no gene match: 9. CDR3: CASNTWDRGGTQYF. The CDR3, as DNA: TGTGCCAGCAATACGTGGGACAGGGGTGGGACCCAGTACTTC.

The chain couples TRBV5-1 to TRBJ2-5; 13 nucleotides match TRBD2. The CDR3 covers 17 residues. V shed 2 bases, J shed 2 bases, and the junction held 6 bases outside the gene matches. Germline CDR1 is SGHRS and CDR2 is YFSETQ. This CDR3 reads CASSFQRTSGGQETQYF. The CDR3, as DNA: TGCGCCAGCAGCTTCCAGAGGACTAGCGGGGGTCAAGAGACCCAGTACTTC.

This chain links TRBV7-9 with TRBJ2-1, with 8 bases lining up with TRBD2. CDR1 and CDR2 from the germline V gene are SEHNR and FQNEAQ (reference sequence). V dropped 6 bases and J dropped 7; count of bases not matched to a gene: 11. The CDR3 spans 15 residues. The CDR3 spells CASRAFSGRENEQFF. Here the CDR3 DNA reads TGTGCCAGCAGAGCTTTCAGCGGGAGAGAGAATGAGCAGTTCTTC. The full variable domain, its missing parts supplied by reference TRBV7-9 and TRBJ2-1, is DTGVSQNPRHKITKRGQNVTFRCDPISEHNRLYWYRQTLGQGPEFLTYFQNEAQLEKSRLLSDRFSAERPKGSFSTLEIQRTEQGDSAMYLCASRAFSGRENEQFFGPGTRLTVL.

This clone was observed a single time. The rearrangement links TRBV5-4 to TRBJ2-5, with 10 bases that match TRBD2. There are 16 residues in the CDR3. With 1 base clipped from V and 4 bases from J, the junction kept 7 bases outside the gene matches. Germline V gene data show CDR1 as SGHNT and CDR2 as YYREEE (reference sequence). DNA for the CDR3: TGTGCCAGCAGCTTGAAAGGGATAGCGGGGGGAGAGACCCAGTACTTC. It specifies CASSLKGIAGGETQYF.

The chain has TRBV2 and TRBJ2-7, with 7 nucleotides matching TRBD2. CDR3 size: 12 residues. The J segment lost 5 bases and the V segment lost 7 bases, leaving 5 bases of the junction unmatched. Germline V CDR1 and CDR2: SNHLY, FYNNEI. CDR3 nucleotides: TGTGCCAGCATGGGAGGGACCCACGAGCAGTACTTC. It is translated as CASMGGTHEQYF.

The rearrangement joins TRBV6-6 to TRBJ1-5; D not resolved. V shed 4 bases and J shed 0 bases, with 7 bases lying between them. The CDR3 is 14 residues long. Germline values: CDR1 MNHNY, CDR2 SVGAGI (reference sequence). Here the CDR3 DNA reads TGTGCCAGCAGTTCAACTAATAGCAATCAGCCCCAGCATTTT. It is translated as CASSSTNSNQPQHF.

The CDR3 region is CASSSTGQGEGLFF. For the CDR3, the DNA is TGTGCCAGCAGCTCTACTGGACAGGGTGAAGGGCTGTTTTTT. The rearrangement links TRBV7-6 to TRBJ2-2, with 8 bases lining up with TRBD1. The CDR3 covers 14 residues. Trimming cost V 4 bases and J 13 bases; bases outside gene matches: 11. Germline CDR1 SGHVS, CDR2 FNYEAQ.

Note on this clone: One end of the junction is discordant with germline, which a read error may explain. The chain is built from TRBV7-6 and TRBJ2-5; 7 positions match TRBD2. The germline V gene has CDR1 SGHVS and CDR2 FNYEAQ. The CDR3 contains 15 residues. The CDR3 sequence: CASSDPLAAQGTQYF. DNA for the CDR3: TGTGCCAGCAGCGACCCCCTAGCGGCCCAAGGGACCCAGTACTTC.

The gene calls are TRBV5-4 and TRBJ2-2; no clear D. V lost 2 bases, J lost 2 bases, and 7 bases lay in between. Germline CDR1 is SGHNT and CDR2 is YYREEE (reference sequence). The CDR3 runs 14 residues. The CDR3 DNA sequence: TGTGCCAGCAGCTTAGCCGGTAACACCGGGGAGCTGTTTTTT. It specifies CASSLAGNTGELFF.

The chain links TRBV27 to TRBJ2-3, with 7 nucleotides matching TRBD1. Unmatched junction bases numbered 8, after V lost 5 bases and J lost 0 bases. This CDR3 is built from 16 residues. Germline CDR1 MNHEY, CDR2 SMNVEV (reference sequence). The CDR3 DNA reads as TGTGCCAGCAGTGGATGGGACAGACCTAGCACAGATACGCAGTATTTT. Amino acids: CASSGWDRPSTDTQYF.

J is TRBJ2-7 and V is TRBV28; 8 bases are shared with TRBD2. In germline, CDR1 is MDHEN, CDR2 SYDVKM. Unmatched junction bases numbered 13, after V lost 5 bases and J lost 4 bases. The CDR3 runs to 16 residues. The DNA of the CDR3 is TGTGCCAGCAGTCCCGAAACGGGGGGGAGGCGTTACGAGCAGTACTTC. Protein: CASSPETGGRRYEQYF.